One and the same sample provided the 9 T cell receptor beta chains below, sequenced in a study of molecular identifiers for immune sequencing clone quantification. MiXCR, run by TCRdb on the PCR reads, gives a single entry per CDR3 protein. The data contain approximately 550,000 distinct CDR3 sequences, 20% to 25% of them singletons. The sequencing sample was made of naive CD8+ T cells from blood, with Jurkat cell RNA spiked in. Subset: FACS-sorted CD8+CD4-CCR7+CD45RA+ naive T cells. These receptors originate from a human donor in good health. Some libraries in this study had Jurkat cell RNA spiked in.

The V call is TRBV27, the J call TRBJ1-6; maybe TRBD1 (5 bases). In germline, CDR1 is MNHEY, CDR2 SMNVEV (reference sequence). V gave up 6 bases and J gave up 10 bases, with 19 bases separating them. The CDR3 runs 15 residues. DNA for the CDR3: TGTGCCAGCAGCTCAACGGCGGGGGTCCGATCACCCCTCCACTTT. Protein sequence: CASSSTAGVRSPLHF.

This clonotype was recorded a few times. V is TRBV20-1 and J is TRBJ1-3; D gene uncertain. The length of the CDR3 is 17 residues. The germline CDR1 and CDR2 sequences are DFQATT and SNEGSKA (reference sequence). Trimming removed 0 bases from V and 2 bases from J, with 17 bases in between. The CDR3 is CSARDGLSVRAGNTIYF. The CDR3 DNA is TGCAGTGCTAGAGATGGGTTAAGCGTTCGAGCTGGAAACACCATATATTTT.

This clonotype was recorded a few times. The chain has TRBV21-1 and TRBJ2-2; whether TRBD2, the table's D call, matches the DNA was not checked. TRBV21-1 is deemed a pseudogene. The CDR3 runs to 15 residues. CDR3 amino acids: CASSDTSGETGELFF. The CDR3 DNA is TGTGCCAGCAGCGATACTAGCGGGGAGACCGGGGAGCTGTTTTTT.

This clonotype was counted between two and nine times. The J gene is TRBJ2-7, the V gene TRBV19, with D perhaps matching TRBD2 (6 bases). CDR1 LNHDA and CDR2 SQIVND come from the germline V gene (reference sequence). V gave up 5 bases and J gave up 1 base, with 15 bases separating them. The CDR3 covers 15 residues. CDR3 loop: CASSPTGEESYEQYF. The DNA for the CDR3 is TGTGCCAGTAGTCCCACGGGGGAGGAGTCCTACGAGCAGTACTTC.

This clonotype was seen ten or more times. The chain's CDR3 is CASSQSGGAAYEQYF. The CDR3 bases are TGCGCCAGCAGCCAGAGCGGGGGAGCCGCCTACGAGCAGTACTTC. V usage is TRBV4-1 and J usage is TRBJ2-7, with TRBD2 matching over 8 bases. Looked up from germline, CDR1 is MGHRA and CDR2 is YSYEKL. J gave up 2 bases and V 3 bases, and 6 bases lay outside the gene matches. The CDR3 contains 15 residues.

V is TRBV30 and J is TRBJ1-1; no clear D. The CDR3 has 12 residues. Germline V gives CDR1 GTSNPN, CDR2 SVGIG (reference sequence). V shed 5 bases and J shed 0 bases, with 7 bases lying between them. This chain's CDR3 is CAWGGMNTEAFF. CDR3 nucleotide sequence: TGTGCCTGGGGAGGGATGAACACTGAAGCTTTCTTT.

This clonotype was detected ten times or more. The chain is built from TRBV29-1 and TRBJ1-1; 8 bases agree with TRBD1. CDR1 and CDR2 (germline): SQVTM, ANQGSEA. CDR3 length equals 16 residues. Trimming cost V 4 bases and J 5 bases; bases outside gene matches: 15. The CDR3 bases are TGCAGCGTTGCGGGTAGACAGGGGAGTTCGGGGACTGAAGCTTTCTTT. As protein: CSVAGRQGSSGTEAFF.

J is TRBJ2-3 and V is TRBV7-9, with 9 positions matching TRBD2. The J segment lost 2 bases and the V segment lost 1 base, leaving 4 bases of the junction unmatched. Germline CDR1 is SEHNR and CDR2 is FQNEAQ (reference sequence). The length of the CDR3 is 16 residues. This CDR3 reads CASSLVSGGVTDTQYF. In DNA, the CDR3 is TGTGCCAGCAGCTTAGTTAGCGGGGGAGTCACAGATACGCAGTATTTT.

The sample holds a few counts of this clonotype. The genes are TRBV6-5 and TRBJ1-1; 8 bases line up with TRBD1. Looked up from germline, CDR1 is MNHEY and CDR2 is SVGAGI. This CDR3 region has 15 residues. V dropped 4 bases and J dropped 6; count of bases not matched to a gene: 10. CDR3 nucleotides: TGTGCCAGCAGTTTTGGGGCAGGGGGCCTCGCTGAAGCTTTCTTT. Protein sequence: CASSFGAGGLAEAFF.